Below are 17 T cell receptor beta chains sequenced from a single sample in a study of blood T cell repertoires in COVID-19. Profiled with immunoSEQ multiplex PCR; TCRdb holds only in-frame clones, not every one. The sample contains 400,000 to 550,000 clones, nearly 90% of which appear only once. Specimen: PBMCs or T cells enriched from blood (not recorded which). These receptors all stem from a young woman with acute COVID-19.

This sequence joins TRBV2 and TRBJ2-7; D possibly corresponds to TRBD2 (6 bases). Trimming pared 6 bases from V and 4 bases from J, leaving 22 bases between. CDR3 length equals 16 residues. CDR1 and CDR2 from the germline V gene are SNHLY and FYNNEI. Here the CDR3 DNA reads TGTGCCAGCAGCCGACCGGGACTTGTGACTGGGTACGAGCAGTACTTC. Translating it yields CASSRPGLVTGYEQYF.

The chain has TRBV18 and TRBJ1-1, with TRBD1 as a possible D gene (6 bases). Trimming took off 3 bases at V and 0 bases at J, with 17 bases between the two ends. Germline lookup yields CDR1 KGHSH and CDR2 LQKENI. The CDR3 has 17 amino acids. CDR3 in DNA: TGTGCCAGCTCACCGAGACAGGTTCAGGATTTGAACACTGAAGCTTTCTTT. It translates to CASSPRQVQDLNTEAFF.

This chain joins TRBV2 and TRBJ2-2; 9 nucleotides agree with TRBD1. Germline lookup yields CDR1 SNHLY and CDR2 FYNNEI. The CDR3 is 14 amino acids. After removal of 7 bases from V and 6 bases from J, the junction contained 6 bases not matched to a gene. The CDR3 sequence: CASKDRGGSGELFF. The CDR3 DNA sequence: TGTGCCAGCAAGGACAGGGGCGGGTCCGGGGAGCTGTTTTTT.

This rearrangement joins TRBV21-1 to TRBJ2-1; the DNA was not used to check the table's D call, TRBD2. TRBV21-1 is tagged as a pseudogene. The CDR3 runs 20 residues. In nucleotides, the CDR3 is TGTGCCAGCAGCAACCGAATAGCTAGCGGGGGCCTGATCGCTTACAATGAGCAGTTCTTC. Translation gives CASSNRIASGGLIAYNEQFF.

The V call is TRBV7-9, the J call TRBJ1-1; TRBD1 aligns across 10 bases. The CDR3 spans 12 residues. V shed 4 bases and J 12 bases; nucleotides not matched to a gene: 5. The germline gives CDR1 SEHNR, CDR2 FQNEAQ (reference sequence). Here the CDR3 reads CASSWDRGTTFF. The CDR3 DNA follows: TGTGCCAGCAGCTGGGACAGGGGAACAACTTTCTTT.

This clone was seen once. The chain carries TRBV19 and TRBJ2-1; no clear D gene. Germline assignment: CDR1 LNHDA and CDR2 SQIVND (reference sequence). Trimming stripped 5 bases from V and 4 bases from J, with 12 bases between. The CDR3 runs to 14 residues. The CDR3 DNA is TGTGCCAGTAGTGTCTCAGAAGTGTACAATGAGCAGTTCTTC. It translates to CASSVSEVYNEQFF.

The chain combines TRBV6-5 with TRBJ1-1; 8 bases are shared with TRBD1. Looked up from germline, CDR1 is MNHEY and CDR2 is SVGAGI. Germline trimming cut 10 bases from V and 6 bases from J; bases unmatched to any gene: 10. The CDR3 covers 13 residues. CDR3 loop: CAIHTGGGAEAFF. The CDR3 DNA reads TGTGCCATTCACACAGGGGGGGGAGCTGAAGCTTTCTTT.

The V gene is TRBV30, the J gene TRBJ1-1, with TRBD1 matching over 8 bases. CDR1 is GTSNPN, CDR2 SVGIG, per germline (reference sequence). The CDR3 totals 12 residues. The J segment lost 5 bases and the V segment lost 6 bases, leaving 5 bases of the junction unmatched. The CDR3 bases are TGTGCCTGTAACAGGGGGGGGACTGAAGCTTTCTTT. It translates to CACNRGGTEAFF.

The chain has TRBV28 and TRBJ2-3; 8 bases agree with TRBD2. CDR3 length: 18 amino acids. Germline V gene data show CDR1 as MDHEN and CDR2 as SYDVKM. With V trimmed by 9 bases and J by 1 base, 18 bases remained unmatched. CDR3 in amino acids: CASQGVAPRLARTDTQYF. The CDR3 DNA follows: TGTGCCAGTCAAGGCGTGGCTCCGAGACTAGCGCGCACAGATACGCAGTATTTT.

For the CDR3, the DNA is TGTGCCAGCAGTGAAACCTTAGGGACAGGGGGGGATCCCCTCCACTTT. Its protein is CASSETLGTGGDPLHF. The rearrangement joins TRBV25-1 to TRBJ1-6, with TRBD1 identical over 11 bases. The CDR3 totals 16 residues. The J segment lost 13 bases and the V segment lost 2 bases, leaving 10 bases of the junction unmatched. Germline-derived CDR1 and CDR2 are MGHDK and SYGVNS. The full variable domain, rest sourced from reference TRBV25-1 and TRBJ1-6, is EADIYQTPRYLVIGTGKKITLECSQTMGHDKMYWYQQDPGMELHLIHYSYGVNSTEKGDLSSESTVSRIRTEHFPLTLESARPSHTSQYLCASSETLGTGGDPLHFGNGTRLTVT.

The genes are TRBV13 and TRBJ1-2; D possibly corresponds to TRBD1 (5 bases). The V and J ends lost 2 bases and 7 bases respectively, with 8 bases between them. CDR1 and CDR2 (germline): PRHDT, FYEKMQ (reference sequence). The CDR3 is 12 residues long. The CDR3 reads CASSLQGAGYTF. The CDR3 bases are TGTGCCAGCAGCTTACAGGGTGCTGGCTACACCTTC. The full variable domain, rest sourced from reference TRBV13 and TRBJ1-2, is AAGVIQSPRHLIKEKRETATLKCYPIPRHDTVYWYQQGPGQDPQFLISFYEKMQSDKGSIPDRFSAQQFSDYHSELNMSSLELGDSALYFCASSLQGAGYTFGSGTRLTVV.

DNA of the CDR3: TGTGCCAGCAGTGAAGCCGGCCCCCGGACAGGACGCTATGGCTACACCTTC. Translated: CASSEAGPRTGRYGYTF. V is TRBV6-1 and J is TRBJ1-2, with TRBD1 matching 7 bases. V trimming: 0 bases; J trimming: 4 bases; junction bases outside the gene matches: 11. Germline-derived CDR1 and CDR2 are MNHNS and SASEGT. The length of the CDR3 is 17 residues.

V usage is TRBV30 and J usage is TRBJ2-3; no clear D. Trimming took off 5 bases at V and 2 bases at J, with 8 bases between the two ends. The CDR3 runs 12 residues. Germline CDR1 and CDR2: GTSNPN and SVGIG (reference sequence). This CDR3 is CAWDIVTDTQYF. The CDR3 coding sequence is TGTGCCTGGGACATCGTCACAGATACGCAGTATTTT. Combining the CDR3 with reference TRBV30 and TRBJ2-3 gives the whole variable domain SQTIHQWPATLVQPVGSPLSLECTVEGTSNPNLYWYRQAAGRGLQLLFYSVGIGQISSEVPQNLSASRPQDRQFILSSKKLLLSDSGFYLCAWDIVTDTQYFGPGTRLTVL.

This clone has a single count. The genes are TRBV27 and TRBJ1-2; TRBD1 matches 9 bases. The germline V gene encodes CDR1 MNHEY and CDR2 SMNVEV (reference sequence). The V and J ends lost 5 bases and 7 bases, in that order; junction bases with no gene match: 11. This CDR3 has 15 amino acids. The CDR3 nucleotides read TGTGCCAGCAGTGGAACCGGGACAGGGAATCCTGGCTACACCTTC. This codes for CASSGTGTGNPGYTF.

This clone was recorded once. V and J are TRBV5-1 and TRBJ2-7; D may be TRBD1 (6 bases). The germline CDR1 and CDR2 sequences are SGHRS and YFSETQ. This CDR3 has 11 residues. V was cut by 4 bases and J by 6 bases, with 8 bases left in between. CDR3 residues: CASSATGEQYF. CDR3 DNA sequence: TGCGCCAGCAGCGCGACAGGCGAGCAGTACTTC.

The rearrangement links TRBV5-1 to TRBJ2-7; TRBD1 matches at 7 bases. The ends lost 0 bases at V and 4 bases at J; junction bases unmatched: 4. CDR1 is SGHRS and CDR2 is YFSETQ in the germline V gene. The CDR3 runs 14 residues. The CDR3 is CASSLGQGLYEQYF. CDR3 DNA: TGCGCCAGCAGCTTGGGACAGGGATTGTACGAGCAGTACTTC.

The chain joins TRBV9 to TRBJ1-1; possible D gene TRBD1, 5 bases. The length of the CDR3 is 14 residues. From germline, CDR1 is SGDLS and CDR2 YYNGEE. The V and J ends lost 3 bases and 3 bases respectively, with 12 bases between them. CDR3 protein: CASSGGLWDTEAFF. For the CDR3, the DNA is TGTGCCAGCAGCGGGGGACTTTGGGACACTGAAGCTTTCTTT.